The 21 T cell receptor beta chains presented below share a single source sample, sequenced in a study of T cells in Graves' hyperthyroidism and ophthalmopathy. RNA transcripts yielded amplified TCR beta CDR3 regions. During a first-round RT-PCR of the TCR CDR3, the HTBI primer set was used. TCRdb independently ran MiXCR on the multiplex PCR reads; one entry per CDR3 protein. The sample includes about 400,000 distinct CDR3 sequences, under 15% of them seen just once. The sequenced sample was blood. The source is a woman in her twenties or thirties with Graves' hyperthyroidism.

This clonotype has a count of ten or more. V usage is TRBV28 and J usage is TRBJ1-1; D is perhaps TRBD1 (5 bases). With 3 bases removed from V and 2 bases from J, the gap between germline ends came to 16 bases. Germline loops: CDR1 MDHEN, CDR2 SYDVKM. The CDR3 is 16 amino acids. CDR3 bases: TGTGCCAGCAGTTTCCGAGACTGGGGCGTTAACACTGAAGCTTTCTTT. It encodes CASSFRDWGVNTEAFF.

In this sample, this clonotype turned up many times. This rearrangement joins TRBV2 to TRBJ2-3; tentative D call: TRBD2 (5 bases). This CDR3 comprises 17 residues. The V end lost 3 bases, the J end lost 0 bases, and 16 bases lay between the germline ends. Germline CDR1 is SNHLY and CDR2 is FYNNEI. CDR3 protein: CASSDPTGVTSTDTQYF. The DNA of the CDR3 is TGTGCCAGCAGTGACCCTACCGGGGTTACTAGCACAGATACGCAGTATTTT.

This clonotype has more than one count but fewer than ten. The rearrangement joins TRBV4-1 to TRBJ2-5; no firm D call. Trimming took 1 base from V and 2 from J, leaving 8 bases between them. Germline loops: CDR1 MGHRA, CDR2 YSYEKL. The CDR3 sequence is 14 residues long. The CDR3 region is CASSQGHQQETQYF. The DNA of the CDR3 is TGCGCCAGCAGCCAAGGTCACCAACAAGAGACCCAGTACTTC.

The table lists this clonotype with many counts. This rearrangement joins TRBV12-3 or TRBV12-4 to TRBJ2-1; 9 bases map to TRBD2. Trimming removed 6 bases from V and 2 bases from J; junction bases left unmatched: 8. The CDR3 covers 16 residues. CDR3 amino acids: CASSRSGSLAYNEQFF. The CDR3 nucleotides are TGTGCCAGCAGCCGTAGCGGGAGTCTTGCCTACAATGAGCAGTTCTTC.

This clonotype has ten or more counts. V usage is TRBV7-8 and J usage is TRBJ2-5; D possibly corresponds to TRBD1 (6 bases). CDR1 is SGHVS, CDR2 FQNEAQ, per germline. This CDR3 comprises 14 residues. V lost 4 bases, J lost 5 bases, and 14 bases lay in between. The CDR3 loop is CASSSSGVGETQYF. The CDR3, as DNA: TGTGCCAGCAGCTCCTCAGGGGTCGGGGAGACCCAGTACTTC.

This clonotype was observed a few times. This chain joins TRBV6-5 and TRBJ2-1; D is unclear. The length of the CDR3 is 15 residues. With 3 bases removed from V and 4 bases from J, the gap between germline ends came to 13 bases. CDR1 is MNHEY and CDR2 is SVGAGI in the germline V gene. DNA of the CDR3: TGTGCCAGCAGTTATGTATCAAAGGATTACAATGAGCAGTTCTTC. This translates into CASSYVSKDYNEQFF.

The sample holds many counts of this clonotype. The rearrangement joins TRBV5-1 to TRBJ1-2; D possibly corresponds to TRBD1 (5 bases). This CDR3 has 15 residues. Germline assignment: CDR1 SGHRS and CDR2 YFSETQ. Trimming pared 0 bases from V and 3 bases from J, leaving 12 bases between. The CDR3: CASSLVPRDHYGYTF. In nucleotides, the CDR3 is TGCGCCAGCAGCTTGGTCCCCAGGGATCACTATGGCTACACCTTC.

This clonotype has a handful of counts. The gene calls are TRBV6-1 and TRBJ2-1, with D tentatively TRBD1 (7 bases). The V and J ends lost 5 bases and 3 bases respectively, with 11 bases between them. Germline V gene data show CDR1 as MNHNS and CDR2 as SASEGT. This CDR3 is 14 amino acids long. The CDR3 DNA follows: TGTGCCAGCAGTCGGGGGACAGACTACAATGAGCAGTTCTTC. This translates into CASSRGTDYNEQFF.

This clonotype turned up a few times. The V gene is TRBV30, the J gene TRBJ1-2; TRBD1 might be the D (6 bases). CDR3 size: 15 residues. V dropped 3 bases and J dropped 8 bases, with 22 bases sitting between them. The germline V gene encodes CDR1 GTSNPN and CDR2 SVGIG (reference sequence). CDR3 amino acids: CAWSLGIGGGIGYTF. The CDR3 DNA is TGTGCCTGGAGCTTGGGGATTGGAGGGGGAATCGGCTACACCTTC. Together with reference TRBV30 and TRBJ1-2, the CDR3 gives the full variable domain: SQTIHQWPATLVQPVGSPLSLECTVEGTSNPNLYWYRQAAGRGLQLLFYSVGIGQISSEVPQNLSASRPQDRQFILSSKKLLLSDSGFYLCAWSLGIGGGIGYTFGSGTRLTVV.

A single count supports this clonotype. The chain couples TRBV28 to TRBJ2-1, with TRBD1 identical over 9 bases. CDR1 is MDHEN and CDR2 is SYDVKM in the germline V gene. The V gene end was trimmed by 8 bases and the J gene end by 0 bases; junction bases not matched to a gene: 5. This CDR3 has 15 amino acids. The CDR3 region is CASLQGAGSYNEQFF. In DNA, the CDR3 is TGTGCCAGCCTACAGGGGGCGGGCTCCTACAATGAGCAGTTCTTC. Drawing the rest from reference TRBV28 and TRBJ2-1, the complete variable domain is DVKVTQSSRYLVKRTGEKVFLECVQDMDHENMFWYRQDPGLGLRLIYFSYDVKMKEKGDIPEGYSVSREKKERFSLILESASTNQTSMYLCASLQGAGSYNEQFFGPGTRLTVL.

There are a few counts of this clonotype. The rearrangement joins TRBV28 to TRBJ1-2, with 7 bases aligning to TRBD1. The V and J ends lost 5 bases and 8 bases, in that order; junction bases with no gene match: 5. Germline V gives CDR1 MDHEN, CDR2 SYDVKM. This CDR3 is built from 12 residues. In nucleotides, the CDR3 is TGTGCCAGCAGTACTACAGGGGTAGGCTACACCTTC. As protein: CASSTTGVGYTF.

This sequence joins TRBV28 and TRBJ1-5, with 7 bases fitting TRBD1. CDR3 length equals 16 residues. The germline V gene encodes CDR1 MDHEN and CDR2 SYDVKM. The ends lost 7 bases at V and 0 bases at J; junction bases unmatched: 9. CDR3 region: CASIDREDNSNQPQHF. CDR3 DNA: TGTGCCAGCATAGACAGGGAGGACAATAGCAATCAGCCCCAGCATTTT.

This clonotype has a handful of counts. With a much larger clone just one base away, this may be a read error. The rearrangement joins TRBV30 to TRBJ1-4; 7 bases agree with TRBD1. V lost 2 bases and J lost 7; bases outside the gene matches: 7. Germline values: CDR1 GTSNPN, CDR2 SVGIG (reference sequence). The CDR3 sequence is 14 residues long. CDR3 loop: CAWSLGTASEKLFF. In DNA form, the CDR3 reads TGTGCCTGGAGTTTGGGGACAGCGAGTGAAAAACTGTTTTTT.

The V gene is TRBV9, the J gene TRBJ2-7, with D possibly being TRBD1 (6 bases). This CDR3 comprises 14 residues. Trimming left V 4 bases short and J 0 bases short, with 11 bases between. Germline lookup yields CDR1 SGDLS and CDR2 YYNGEE. DNA for the CDR3: TGTGCCAGCAGCCGGACAGACATCTCCTACGAGCAGTACTTC. Its translation is CASSRTDISYEQYF. The full variable domain, its missing parts supplied by reference TRBV9 and TRBJ2-7, is DSGVTQTPKHLITATGQRVTLRCSPRSGDLSVYWYQQSLDQGLQFLIQYYNGEERAKGNILERFSAQQFPDLHSELNLSSLELGDSALYFCASSRTDISYEQYFGPGTRLTVT.

This chain links TRBV19 with TRBJ2-1; D unresolved. Germline CDR1 and CDR2: LNHDA and SQIVND (reference sequence). CDR3 length: 17 residues. V was shortened by 1 base and J by 0 bases, with 13 bases between the two germline ends. CDR3 protein: CASSIGGSAPSYNEQFF. The DNA for the CDR3 is TGTGCCAGTAGTATAGGGGGAAGCGCCCCCTCCTACAATGAGCAGTTCTTC.

In its sample, this clonotype was seen many times. This chain joins TRBV2 and TRBJ1-1; a weak D match, TRBD1 (5 bases). Trimming stripped 5 bases from V and 1 base from J, with 8 bases between. There are 13 residues in the CDR3. Germline V lookup: CDR1 SNHLY, CDR2 FYNNEI. The CDR3 nucleotides read TGTGCCAGCAGTACCGACAGGAACACTGAAGCTTTCTTT. This codes for CASSTDRNTEAFF.

This clonotype was observed a few times. The chain is built from TRBV20-1 and TRBJ2-1; D may correspond to TRBD1 or TRBD2 (7 bases each). V was clipped by 1 base and J by 10 bases, with 20 bases between them. Germline assignment: CDR1 DFQATT and CDR2 SNEGSKA (reference sequence). The CDR3 has 15 amino acids. Here the CDR3 DNA reads TGCAGTGCTAGAGGTCCAGGGGGGGGGCAATGGGAGCAGTTCTTC. As protein: CSARGPGGGQWEQFF.

This clonotype has at least ten counts. V and J are TRBV20-1 and TRBJ1-2; perhaps TRBD1 as D (5 bases). This CDR3 has 12 amino acids. Germline values: CDR1 DFQATT, CDR2 SNEGSKA (reference sequence). Trimming took 5 bases from V and 2 from J, leaving 9 bases between them. DNA for the CDR3: TGCAGTGCTCACCGGGACAACTATGGCTACACCTTC. The encoded protein is CSAHRDNYGYTF.

This clonotype was picked up a small number of times. The rearrangement uses TRBV15 and TRBJ2-5; possibly TRBD2 for D (7 bases). The CDR3 spans 14 residues. V was trimmed by 0 bases and J by 4 bases, leaving 9 bases between them. CDR1 is LNHNV, CDR2 YYDKDF, per germline (reference sequence). The DNA for the CDR3 is TGTGCCACCAGCAGAGAGGGGGGGCGAGAGACCCAGTACTTC. It yields the protein CATSREGGRETQYF.

This clonotype occurred a few times. The J gene is TRBJ2-2, the V gene TRBV5-1, with 10 bases lining up with TRBD1. The germline CDR1 and CDR2 sequences are SGHRS and YFSETQ. CDR3 size: 17 residues. V lost 2 bases to trimming and J lost 1 base; unmatched junction nucleotides: 5. For the CDR3, the DNA is TGCGCCAGCAGCTTAAGGGGACAGGGGCGGAACACCGGGGAGCTGTTTTTT. Protein sequence: CASSLRGQGRNTGELFF.

This clonotype was counted many times. This sequence joins TRBV20-1 and TRBJ1-5; unclear D gene. Germline V gives CDR1 DFQATT, CDR2 SNEGSKA (reference sequence). The V end lost 1 base, the J end lost 2 bases, and 12 bases lay between the germline ends. This CDR3 region has 15 residues. CDR3 in DNA: TGCAGTGCTAGAGGGCCGACGGATCGCAATCAGCCCCAGCATTTT. Translation: CSARGPTDRNQPQHF.